These T cell receptor beta chains were read from a single sample in a study of OX40 agonist ivuxolimab in advanced cancers. Generated by immunoSEQ multiplex PCR, the TCRdb table keeps only in-frame clones and is missing some. The sample yields just over 50,000 clones, 85% to 90% seen once. The sample consisted of CD4+ or CD8+ T cells sorted from blood, taken in a trial of the OX40 agonist ivuxolimab. Receptors originate from an adult with an advanced solid tumor such as melanoma, head and neck, liver or kidney cancer. CDR3s include the opening cysteine and the closing phenylalanine or tryptophan. Each record gives: J gene, D gene, clone size, V gene, CDR3 protein, CDR3 DNA. A D gene is named only where the DNA matches it firmly. Clone size is not always given. Where it is, it says once, few, many or a class for expanded clones.

>TRBJ2-1|TRBD2|once|TRBV11-2
CASSFSGRASSYNEQFF
TGTGCCAGCAGCTTTAGCGGGAGGGCCAGCTCCTACAATGAGCAGTTCTTC
>TRBJ2-1|-|once|TRBV11-3
CASSLVNGNNEQFF
TGTGCCAGCAGCTTAGTCAACGGCAACAATGAGCAGTTCTTC
>TRBJ2-7|TRBD2|-|TRBV6-5
CASTGLAGVGEQYF
TGTGCCAGCACTGGACTAGCGGGAGTTGGCGAGCAGTACTTC
>TRBJ2-2|TRBD2|-|TRBV7-9
CASSPTGLYTGELFF
TGTGCCAGCAGCCCCACGGGACTATACACCGGGGAGCTGTTTTTT
>TRBJ1-1|-|-|TRBV6-1
CASSANRDTEAFF
TGTGCCAGCAGTGCCAACAGGGACACTGAAGCTTTCTTT
>TRBJ1-6|-|few|TRBV5-6
CASRGGYNSPLHF
TGTGCCAGCAGGGGGGGGTACAATTCACCCCTCCACTTT
>TRBJ2-7|-|-|TRBV9
CASSASLGLGYEQYF
TGTGCCAGCAGCGCGTCGTTGGGCCTCGGTTACGAGCAGTACTTC
>TRBJ1-5|-|-|TRBV2
CASRYSNQPQHF
TGTGCCAGCAGGTATAGCAATCAGCCCCAGCATTTT
>TRBJ2-3|TRBD2|-|TRBV28
CASSFSGRSRGSTDTQYF
TGTGCCAGCAGTTTTAGCGGGAGGTCTCGAGGGAGCACAGATACGCAGTATTTT
>TRBJ2-5|-|-|TRBV5-8
CASSPANRRETQYF
TGTGCCAGCAGCCCGGCAAATCGGAGGGAGACCCAGTACTTC
>TRBJ2-5|TRBD1|-|TRBV10-3
CAISISGGEETQYF
TGTGCCATCAGTATTTCAGGGGGCGAAGAGACCCAGTACTTC